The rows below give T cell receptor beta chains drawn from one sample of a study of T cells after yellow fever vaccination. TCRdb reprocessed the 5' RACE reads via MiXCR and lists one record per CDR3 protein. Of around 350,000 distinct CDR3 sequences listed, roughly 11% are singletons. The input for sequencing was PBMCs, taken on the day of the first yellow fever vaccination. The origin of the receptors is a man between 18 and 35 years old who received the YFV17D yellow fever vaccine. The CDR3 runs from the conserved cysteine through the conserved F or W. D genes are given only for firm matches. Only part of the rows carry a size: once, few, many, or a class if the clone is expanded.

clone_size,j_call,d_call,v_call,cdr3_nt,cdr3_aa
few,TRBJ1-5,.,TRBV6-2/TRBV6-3,TGTGCCAGCAGCTTCGACGGAGCAGATCAGCCCCAGCATTTT,CASSFDGADQPQHF
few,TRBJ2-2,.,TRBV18,TGTGCCAGCTCACCGGAACTCGGGGAGCTGTTTTTT,CASSPELGELFF
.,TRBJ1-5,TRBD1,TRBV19,TGTGCCAGTAGTATAGGTGTCCGGGACAGGGGAAGATCCCAGCATTTT,CASSIGVRDRGRSQHF
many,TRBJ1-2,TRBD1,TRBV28,TGTGCCAGCAGTTTACAGGGGGCTGACTATGGCTACACCTTC,CASSLQGADYGYTF
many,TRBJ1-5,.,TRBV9,TGTGCCAGCAGCGGGCAGGGTGGGGAGCGGCCCCAGCATTTT,CASSGQGGERPQHF
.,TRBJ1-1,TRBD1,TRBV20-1,TGCAGTGCTAGAACAGGGGGCCCGAACACTGAAGCTTTCTTT,CSARTGGPNTEAFF
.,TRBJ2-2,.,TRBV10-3,TGTGCCATCAGTGAGCCCCTAGGGGACACCGGGGAGCTGTTTTTT,CAISEPLGDTGELFF
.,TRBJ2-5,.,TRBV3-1,TGTGCCAGCAGCCAAGGTAGCGGCATTAGGGATAGAGAGACCCAGTACTTC,CASSQGSGIRDRETQYF
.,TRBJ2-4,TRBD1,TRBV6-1,TGTGCCAGCAGTAGAGACAGGGCGGCTAAGGACGTTCAGTACTTC,CASSRDRAAKDVQYF
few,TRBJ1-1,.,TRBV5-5,TGTGCCAGCAGCTTTACTGGGACTGGTCCCCTCAACACTGAAGCTTTCTTT,CASSFTGTGPLNTEAFF
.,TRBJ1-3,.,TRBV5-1,TGCGCCAGCAGCTTGGAGGGTCAAGAAAACACCATATATTTT,CASSLEGQENTIYF
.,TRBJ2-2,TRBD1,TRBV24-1,TGTGCCACCAGCAAACTGCCGGGACAGGGCCCTCTCTCGAACACCGGGGAGCTGTTTTTT,CATSKLPGQGPLSNTGELFF
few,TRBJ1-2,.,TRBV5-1,TGCGCCAGCAGCTTGGAGGGCAATGGCTACACCTTC,CASSLEGNGYTF
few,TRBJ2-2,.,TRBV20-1,TGCAGTGCTAGAGAATGGGTCGACGGGACCGGGGAGCTGTTTTTT,CSAREWVDGTGELFF
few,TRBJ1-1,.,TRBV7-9,TGTGCCAGCAGCCCAGGACAGCAGACCAGGGCTTTCTTT,CASSPGQQTRAFF
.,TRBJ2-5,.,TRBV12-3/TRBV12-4,TGTGCCAGCAGTTTTCGGACGGGACCCCAAGAGACCCAGTACTTC,CASSFRTGPQETQYF
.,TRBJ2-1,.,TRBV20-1,TGCAGTGCTAGAGCTATACAGGGTAACAATGAGCAGTTCTTC,CSARAIQGNNEQFF
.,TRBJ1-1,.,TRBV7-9,TGTGCCAGCGGGAAGACAGGCACTGAAGCTTTCTTT,CASGKTGTEAFF
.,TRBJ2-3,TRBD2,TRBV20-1,TGCAGTGCTGAGGTGGCGGGGGGAGTAGATACGCAGTATTTT,CSAEVAGGVDTQYF
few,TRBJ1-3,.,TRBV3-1,TGTGCCAGCAGCCAACGTTTTTCATATACAGGGTTGTACACCATATATTTT,CASSQRFSYTGLYTIYF
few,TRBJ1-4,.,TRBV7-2,TGTGCCAGCAGCCCCCGTAGGGTGGGGGCATGGGAAAAACTGTTTTTT,CASSPRRVGAWEKLFF
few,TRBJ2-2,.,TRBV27,TGTGCCAGCAGCTGGGTGAACGGGGAGCTGTTTTTT,CASSWVNGELFF
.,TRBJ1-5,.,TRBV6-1,TGTGCCAGCAGTGAAGCTGGCAATCAGCCCCAGCATTTT,CASSEAGNQPQHF
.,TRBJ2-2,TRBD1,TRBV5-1,TGCGCCAGCTTCCGACAGGGGGTCCTAAACACCGGGGAGCTGTTTTTT,CASFRQGVLNTGELFF
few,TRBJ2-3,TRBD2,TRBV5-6,TGTGCCAGCAGCGGCGGGGGGGCTACAGATACGCAGTATTTT,CASSGGGATDTQYF
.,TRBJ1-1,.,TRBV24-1,TGTGCCACCAGTGATCTCCAGGGTGGAGCTTTCTTT,CATSDLQGGAFF
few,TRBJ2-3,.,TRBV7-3,TGTGCCAGCAGCGCGGGGACGGTCGGCACAGATACGCAGTATTTT,CASSAGTVGTDTQYF
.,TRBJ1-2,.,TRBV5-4,TGTGCCAGCAGCTTGGTTGGGGGAGATACGTATGGCTACACCTTC,CASSLVGGDTYGYTF
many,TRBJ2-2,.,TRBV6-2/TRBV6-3,TGTGCCAGCGACCCTGCGTACACCGGGGAGCTGTTTTTT,CASDPAYTGELFF
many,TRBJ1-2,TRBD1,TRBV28,TGTGCCAGCAGTTTCAGGGGGAGGCCTAACTATGGCTACACCTTC,CASSFRGRPNYGYTF
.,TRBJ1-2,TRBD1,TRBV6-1,TGTGCCAGCAGTCCCGGACAGGGGGCGTACGGGAACTATGGCTACACCTTC,CASSPGQGAYGNYGYTF
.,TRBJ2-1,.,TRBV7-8,TGTGCCAGCAGCCCCCAGCGGGTCGGAGGCAATGAGCAGTTCTTC,CASSPQRVGGNEQFF
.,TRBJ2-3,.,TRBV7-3,TGTGCCAGCAGCTTTACACAGGGACGCACAGATACGCAGTATTTT,CASSFTQGRTDTQYF
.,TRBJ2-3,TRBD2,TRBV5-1,TGCGCCAGCAGCTGGGGGGACTACTGGAGCACAGATACGCAGTATTTT,CASSWGDYWSTDTQYF
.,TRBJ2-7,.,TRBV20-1,TGCAGTGCTAGAGACAGGAAGAGAGGTTTCTCCTACGAGCAGTACTTC,CSARDRKRGFSYEQYF
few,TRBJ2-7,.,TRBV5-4,TGTGCCAGCAACTGGCACAGTGGCAGCGAGCAGTACTTC,CASNWHSGSEQYF
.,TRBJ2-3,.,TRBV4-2,TGTGCCAGCAGCCCGTTCTTGAGGACAACGAACACAGATACGCAGTATTTT,CASSPFLRTTNTDTQYF
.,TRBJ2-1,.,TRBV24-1,TGTGCCACCAGTGATCCCTCTAGCAATGAGCAGTTCTTC,CATSDPSSNEQFF
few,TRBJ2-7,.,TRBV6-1,TGTGCCACCCGAATCCCCGGGGGCTACGAGCAGTACTTC,CATRIPGGYEQYF
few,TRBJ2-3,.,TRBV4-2,TGTGCCAGCAGCCAAGATTTAGGGTTCCGCACAGATACGCAGTATTTT,CASSQDLGFRTDTQYF
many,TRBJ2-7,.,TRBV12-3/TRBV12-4,TGTGCCAGCGGGTGGACTCGAAACTACGAGCAGTACTTC,CASGWTRNYEQYF
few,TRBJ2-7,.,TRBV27,TGTGCCAGCAGTTTCGGACGAAGCTACGAGCAGTACTTC,CASSFGRSYEQYF